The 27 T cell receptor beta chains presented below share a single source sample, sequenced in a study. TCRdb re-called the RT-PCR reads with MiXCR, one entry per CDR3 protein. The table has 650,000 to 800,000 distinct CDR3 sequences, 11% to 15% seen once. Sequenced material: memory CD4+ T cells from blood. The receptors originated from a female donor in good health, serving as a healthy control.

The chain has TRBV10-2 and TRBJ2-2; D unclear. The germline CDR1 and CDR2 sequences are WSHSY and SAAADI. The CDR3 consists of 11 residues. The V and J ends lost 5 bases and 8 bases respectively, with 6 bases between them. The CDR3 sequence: CASSKVGELFF. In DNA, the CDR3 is TGCGCCAGCAGTAAAGTAGGGGAGCTGTTTTTT.

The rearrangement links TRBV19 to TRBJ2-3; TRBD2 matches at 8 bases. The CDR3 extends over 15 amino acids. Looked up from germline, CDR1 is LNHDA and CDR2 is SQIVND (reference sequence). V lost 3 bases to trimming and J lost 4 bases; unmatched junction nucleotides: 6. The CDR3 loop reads CASSMRGTRADTQYF. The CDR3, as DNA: TGTGCCAGTAGTATGAGGGGGACTAGGGCAGATACGCAGTATTTT.

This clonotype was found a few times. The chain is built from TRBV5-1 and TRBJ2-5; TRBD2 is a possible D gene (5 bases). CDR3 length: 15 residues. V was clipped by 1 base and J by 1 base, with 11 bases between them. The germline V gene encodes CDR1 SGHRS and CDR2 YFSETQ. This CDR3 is CASSLNSGAQETQYF. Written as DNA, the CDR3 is TGCGCCAGCAGCTTGAACAGCGGCGCCCAAGAGACCCAGTACTTC.

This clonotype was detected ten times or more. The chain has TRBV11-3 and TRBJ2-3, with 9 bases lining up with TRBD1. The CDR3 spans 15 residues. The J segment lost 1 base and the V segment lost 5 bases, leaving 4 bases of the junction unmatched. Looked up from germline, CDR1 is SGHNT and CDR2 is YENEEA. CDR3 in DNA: TGTGCCAGCAGCCCCCGGGACAGGGGCACAGATACGCAGTATTTT. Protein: CASSPRDRGTDTQYF.

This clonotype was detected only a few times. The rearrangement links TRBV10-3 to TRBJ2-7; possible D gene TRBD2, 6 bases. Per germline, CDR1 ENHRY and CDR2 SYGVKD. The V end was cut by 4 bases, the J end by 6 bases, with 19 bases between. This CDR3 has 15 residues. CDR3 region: CAISAPTRDSAEQYF. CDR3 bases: TGTGCCATCAGTGCACCGACCAGGGACTCCGCCGAGCAGTACTTC.

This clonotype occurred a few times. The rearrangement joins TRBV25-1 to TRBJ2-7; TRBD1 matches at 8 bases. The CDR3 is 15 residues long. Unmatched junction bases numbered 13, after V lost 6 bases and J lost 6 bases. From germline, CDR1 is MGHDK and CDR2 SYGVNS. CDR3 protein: CASSMGQESIGEQYF. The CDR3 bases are TGTGCCAGCAGCATGGGACAGGAGAGTATAGGCGAGCAGTACTTC.

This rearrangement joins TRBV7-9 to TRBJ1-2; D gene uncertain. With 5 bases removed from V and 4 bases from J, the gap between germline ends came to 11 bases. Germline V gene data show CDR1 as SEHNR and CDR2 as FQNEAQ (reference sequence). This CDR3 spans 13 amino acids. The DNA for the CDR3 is TGTGCCAGCAGCCCCGGAGAAAGCTATGGCTACACCTTC. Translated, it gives CASSPGESYGYTF.

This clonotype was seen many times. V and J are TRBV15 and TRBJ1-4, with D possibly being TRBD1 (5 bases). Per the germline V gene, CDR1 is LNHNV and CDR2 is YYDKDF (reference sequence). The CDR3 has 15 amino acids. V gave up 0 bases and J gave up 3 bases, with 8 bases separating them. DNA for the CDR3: TGTGCCACCAGCAGAGATAGGGGACCTAATGAAAAACTGTTTTTT. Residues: CATSRDRGPNEKLFF. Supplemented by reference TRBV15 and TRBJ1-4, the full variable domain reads DAMVIQNPRYQVTQFGKPVTLSCSQTLNHNVMYWYQQKSSQAPKLLFHYYDKDFNNEADTPDNFQSRRPNTSFCFLDIRSPGLGDTAMYLCATSRDRGPNEKLFFGSGTQLSVL.

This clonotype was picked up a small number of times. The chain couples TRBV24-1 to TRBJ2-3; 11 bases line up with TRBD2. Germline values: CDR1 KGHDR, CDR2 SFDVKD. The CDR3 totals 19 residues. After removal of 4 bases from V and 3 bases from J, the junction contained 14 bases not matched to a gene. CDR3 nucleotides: TGTGCCACCAGTGACGAAGGTCTAGCGGGAGGAGGTTGGACAGATACGCAGTATTTT. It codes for CATSDEGLAGGGWTDTQYF.

CDR3 in amino acids: CSARDFTRSSYNSPLHF. CDR3 in DNA: TGCAGTGCTAGAGATTTTACCAGGAGCTCCTATAATTCACCCCTCCACTTT. The chain couples TRBV20-1 to TRBJ1-6, with unresolved D. Germline CDR1 and CDR2: DFQATT and SNEGSKA (reference sequence). Trimming pared 0 bases from V and 0 bases from J, leaving 12 bases between. The length of the CDR3 is 17 residues.

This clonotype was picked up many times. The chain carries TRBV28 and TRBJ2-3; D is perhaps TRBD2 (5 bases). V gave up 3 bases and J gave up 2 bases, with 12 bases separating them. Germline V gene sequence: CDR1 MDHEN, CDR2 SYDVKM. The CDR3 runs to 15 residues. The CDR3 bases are TGTGCCAGCAGTTTCCGGAGCGGACTCACAGATACGCAGTATTTT. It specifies CASSFRSGLTDTQYF.

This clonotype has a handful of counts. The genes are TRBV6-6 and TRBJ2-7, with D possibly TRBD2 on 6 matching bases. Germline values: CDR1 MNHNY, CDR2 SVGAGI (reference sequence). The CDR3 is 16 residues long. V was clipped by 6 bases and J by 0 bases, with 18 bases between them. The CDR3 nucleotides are TGTGCCAGCAGCCCCGCGGGGTTCTCAAACTCCTACGAGCAGTACTTC. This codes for CASSPAGFSNSYEQYF.

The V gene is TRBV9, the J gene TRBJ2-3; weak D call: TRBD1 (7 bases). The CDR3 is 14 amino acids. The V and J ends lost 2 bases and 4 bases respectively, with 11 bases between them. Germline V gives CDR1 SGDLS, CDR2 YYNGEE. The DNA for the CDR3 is TGTGCCAGCAGCGTGGGACAGCGGGCAGATACGCAGTATTTT. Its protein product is CASSVGQRADTQYF.

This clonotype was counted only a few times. In DNA, the CDR3 is TGTGCCAGCAGTTCAGGGGGCGGTTCCGCCGGGGAGCTGTTTTTT. Amino acid sequence: CASSSGGGSAGELFF. The rearrangement uses TRBV6-6 and TRBJ2-2; 8 bases are shared with TRBD1. The germline gives CDR1 MNHNY, CDR2 SVGAGI (reference sequence). V shed 4 bases, J shed 6 bases, and the junction held 7 bases outside the gene matches. The CDR3 covers 15 residues.

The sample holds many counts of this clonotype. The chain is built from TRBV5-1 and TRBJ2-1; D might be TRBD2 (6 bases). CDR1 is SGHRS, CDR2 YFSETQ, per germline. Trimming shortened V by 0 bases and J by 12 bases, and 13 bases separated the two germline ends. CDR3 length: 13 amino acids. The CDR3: CASSLEGTVMQFF. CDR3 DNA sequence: TGCGCCAGCAGCTTGGAGGGGACTGTGATGCAGTTCTTC. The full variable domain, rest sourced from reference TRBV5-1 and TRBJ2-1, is KAGVTQTPRYLIKTRGQQVTLSCSPISGHRSVSWYQQTPGQGLQFLFEYFSETQRNKGNFPGRFSGRQFSNSRSEMNVSTLELGDSALYLCASSLEGTVMQFFGPGTRLTVL.

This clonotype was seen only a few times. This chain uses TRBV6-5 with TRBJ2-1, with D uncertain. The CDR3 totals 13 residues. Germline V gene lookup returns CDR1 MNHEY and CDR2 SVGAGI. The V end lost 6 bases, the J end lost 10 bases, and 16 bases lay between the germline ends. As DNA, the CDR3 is TGTGCCAGCAGACCCCCAGTAGGTGAAGAGCAGTTCTTC. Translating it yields CASRPPVGEEQFF.

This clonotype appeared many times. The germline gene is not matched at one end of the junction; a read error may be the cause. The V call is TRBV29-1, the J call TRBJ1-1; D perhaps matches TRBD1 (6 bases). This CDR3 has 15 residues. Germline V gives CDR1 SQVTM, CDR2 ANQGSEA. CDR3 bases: TGCAGCGTGGATGGGGGAGGGGGGTTGAATACTGAAGCTTTCTTT. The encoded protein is CSVDGGGGLNTEAFF. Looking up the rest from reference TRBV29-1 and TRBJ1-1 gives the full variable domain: SAVISQKPSRDICQRGTSLTIQCQVDSQVTMMFWYRQQPGQSLTLIATANQGSEATYESGFVIDKFPISRPNLTFSTLTVSNMSPEDSSIYLCSVDGGGGLNTEAFFGQGTRLTVV.

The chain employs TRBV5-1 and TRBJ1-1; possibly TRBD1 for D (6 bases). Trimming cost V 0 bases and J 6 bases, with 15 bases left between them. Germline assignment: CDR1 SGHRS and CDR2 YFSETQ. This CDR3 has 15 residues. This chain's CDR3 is CASSLDGGQSSEAFF. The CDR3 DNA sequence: TGCGCCAGCAGCTTGGATGGGGGCCAGTCGTCTGAAGCTTTCTTT.

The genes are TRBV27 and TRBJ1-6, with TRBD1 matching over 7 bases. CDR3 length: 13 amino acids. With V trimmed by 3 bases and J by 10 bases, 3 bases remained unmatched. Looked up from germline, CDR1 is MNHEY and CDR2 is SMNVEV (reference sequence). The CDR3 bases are TGTGCCAGCAGTTTCACAGGGGAATCACCCCTCCACTTT. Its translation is CASSFTGESPLHF.

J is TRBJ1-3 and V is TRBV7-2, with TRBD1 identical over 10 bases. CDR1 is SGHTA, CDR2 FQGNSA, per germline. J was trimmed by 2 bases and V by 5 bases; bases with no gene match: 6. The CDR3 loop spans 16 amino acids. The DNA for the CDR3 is TGTGCCAGCAGCCGCGACAGGGGGCGCGCTGGAAACACCATATATTTT. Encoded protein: CASSRDRGRAGNTIYF. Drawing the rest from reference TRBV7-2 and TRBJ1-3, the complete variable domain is GAGVSQSPSNKVTEKGKDVELRCDPISGHTALYWYRQSLGQGLEFLIYFQGNSAPDKSGLPSDRFSAERTGGSVSTLTIQRTQQEDSAVYLCASSRDRGRAGNTIYFGEGSWLTVV.

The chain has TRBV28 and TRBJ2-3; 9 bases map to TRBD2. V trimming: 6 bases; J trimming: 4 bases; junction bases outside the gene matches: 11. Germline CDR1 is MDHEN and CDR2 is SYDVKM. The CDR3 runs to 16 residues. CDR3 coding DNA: TGTGCCAGCAGCTCCCCGAGTAGCGGGAGTCCAGATACGCAGTATTTT. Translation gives CASSSPSSGSPDTQYF.

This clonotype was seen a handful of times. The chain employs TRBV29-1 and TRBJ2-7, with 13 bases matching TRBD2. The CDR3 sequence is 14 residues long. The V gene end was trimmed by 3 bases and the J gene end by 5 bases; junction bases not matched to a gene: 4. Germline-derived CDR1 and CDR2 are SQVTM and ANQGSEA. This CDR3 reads CSVEGGTSGNEQYF. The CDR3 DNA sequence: TGCAGCGTTGAGGGTGGGACTAGCGGGAACGAGCAGTACTTC.

The CDR3 region has the DNA TGCGCCAGCAGCGACCTGCTGGGAGATACGCAGTATTTT. Its protein is CASSDLLGDTQYF. The chain recombines TRBV5-1 with TRBJ2-3; D not resolved. Germline V gives CDR1 SGHRS, CDR2 YFSETQ. This CDR3 is 13 amino acids long. V was clipped by 4 bases and J by 5 bases, with 11 bases between them.

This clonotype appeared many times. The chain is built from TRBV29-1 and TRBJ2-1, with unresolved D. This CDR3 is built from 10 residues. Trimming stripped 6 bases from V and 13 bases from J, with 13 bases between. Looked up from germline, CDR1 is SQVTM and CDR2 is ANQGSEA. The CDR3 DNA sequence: TGCAGCGTCGGACGAGAGGAACAGTTCTTC. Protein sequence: CSVGREEQFF.

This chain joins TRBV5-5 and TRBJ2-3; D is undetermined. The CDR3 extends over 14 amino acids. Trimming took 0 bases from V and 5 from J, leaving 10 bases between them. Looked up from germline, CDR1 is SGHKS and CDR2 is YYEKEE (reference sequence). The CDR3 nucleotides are TGTGCCAGCAGCTTGGGGACGGCCATAGATACGCAGTATTTT. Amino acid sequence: CASSLGTAIDTQYF.

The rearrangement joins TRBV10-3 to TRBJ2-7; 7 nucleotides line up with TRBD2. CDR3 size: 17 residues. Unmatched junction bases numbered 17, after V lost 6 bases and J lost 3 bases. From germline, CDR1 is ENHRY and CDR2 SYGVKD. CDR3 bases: TGTGCCATCAGCACCGGACCGAGCCGAGGGAGGGACTACGAGCAGTACTTC. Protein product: CAISTGPSRGRDYEQYF.

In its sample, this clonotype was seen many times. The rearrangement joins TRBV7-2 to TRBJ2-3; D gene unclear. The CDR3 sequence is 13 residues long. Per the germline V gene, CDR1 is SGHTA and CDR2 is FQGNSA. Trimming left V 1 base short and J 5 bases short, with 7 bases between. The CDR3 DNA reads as TGTGCCAGCAGCTTAGACGGGCGAGATACGCAGTATTTT. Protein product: CASSLDGRDTQYF.